Sequencing of this T cell receptor beta chain was carried out in a study of radiotherapy plus CTLA-4 blockade in lung cancer. Overall study context: Across the patients, objective responses occurred in more than 15%, and disease control in over 25%.

This clone was counted only a few times. Its antigen is unidentified. Whole-study findings and limits: Reports identified early blood T cell clone dynamics, with interferon-beta, as the best response predictor. Subsequent to radiotherapy plus ipilimumab, tumor-derived TCR clones underwent expansion in blood.

Libraries were prepared by immunoSEQ multiplex PCR; TCRdb keeps only in-frame clonotypes and omits some of them. The sample holds some 33,000 clones, more than 70% seen once. The CDR3 extends over 15 amino acids. The material was peripheral blood, obtained from a patient treated with radiotherapy plus ipilimumab. This clonotype was sampled from a human donor with non-small cell lung cancer whose response to radiotherapy plus ipilimumab could not be evaluated. V and J are TRBV21-1 and TRBJ2-7; TRBD1, the table's D call, lacks a check against the DNA. TRBV21-1 has pseudogene status. The CDR3 bases are TGTGCCAGCAGCAAAGCGGGGACAGGGCGCGATGAGCAGTACTTC. It translates to CASSKAGTGRDEQYF.